A single sample is the source of the 17 T cell receptor beta chains below, sequenced in a study of cytomegalovirus exposure and HLA in healthy donors. Both 60 Vbeta primers and 13 Jbeta primers went into the PCR. Repertoires were generated with immunoSEQ multiplex PCR, while TCRdb's copy carries only in-frame clones and drops some. The sample holds about 110,000 clones, 60% to 85% seen once. The sample consisted of PBMCs. Receptors were obtained from a woman aged 40-49 years in good health and CMV-seropositive.

V and J are TRBV4-3 and TRBJ1-5, with D uncertain. Germline lookup yields CDR1 LGHNA and CDR2 YSLEER. This CDR3 region has 16 residues. V was pared by 4 bases and J by 4 bases, with 17 bases between. The CDR3 is CASSRLYRETNQPQHF. DNA of the CDR3: TGCGCCAGCAGCCGCCTTTACCGGGAAACAAATCAGCCCCAGCATTTT.

V is TRBV7-9 and J is TRBJ2-1, with 8 bases lining up with TRBD2. The germline V gene has CDR1 SEHNR and CDR2 FQNEAQ (reference sequence). Trimming at V came to 3 bases and at J to 14 bases, leaving 9 bases not matched to a gene. The CDR3 extends over 13 amino acids. Here the CDR3 DNA reads TGTGCCAGCAGCTTTGGGGCGCTGACTAGCGAGTTCTTC. This gives the protein CASSFGALTSEFF.

The chain combines TRBV29-1 with TRBJ1-1, with 7 bases fitting TRBD1. The V gene's germline CDR1 is SQVTM and CDR2 ANQGSEA. This CDR3 has 14 residues. V lost 3 bases and J lost 1; bases outside the gene matches: 5. The CDR3 DNA sequence: TGCAGCGTTGACCCGACAGGGCAGAACACTGAAGCTTTCTTT. Amino acids: CSVDPTGQNTEAFF. The full variable domain, its missing parts supplied by reference TRBV29-1 and TRBJ1-1, is SAVISQKPSRDICQRGTSLTIQCQVDSQVTMMFWYRQQPGQSLTLIATANQGSEATYESGFVIDKFPISRPNLTFSTLTVSNMSPEDSSIYLCSVDPTGQNTEAFFGQGTRLTVV.

This sequence joins TRBV28 and TRBJ1-1, with 9 bases aligning to TRBD1. There are 16 residues in the CDR3. The germline CDR1 and CDR2 sequences are MDHEN and SYDVKM. The J segment lost 5 bases and the V segment lost 3 bases, leaving 10 bases of the junction unmatched. The CDR3 spells CASSFPLQGARTEAFF. CDR3 nucleotides: TGTGCCAGCAGTTTTCCCCTACAGGGGGCACGGACTGAAGCTTTCTTT.

The rearrangement uses TRBV18 and TRBJ2-5; possibly TRBD2 for D (6 bases). V lost 6 bases to trimming and J lost 2 bases, with 10 bases between them. Germline values: CDR1 KGHSH, CDR2 LQKENI. This CDR3 has 13 residues. The CDR3 region has the DNA TGTGCCAGCTCCGGGGGTCAACAAGAGACCCAGTACTTC. It specifies CASSGGQQETQYF.

This clone was seen once. V usage is TRBV19 and J usage is TRBJ1-1; D ambiguous. The CDR3 spans 13 residues. Germline CDR1 reads LNHDA; CDR2 reads SQIVND (reference sequence). Deletions cut 5 bases from V and 0 bases from J, with 7 bases between. The CDR3 DNA reads as TGTGCCAGTAGTGTTTACATGAACACTGAAGCTTTCTTT. Protein product: CASSVYMNTEAFF.

The J gene is TRBJ2-5, the V gene TRBV2; no firm D call. The germline V gene encodes CDR1 SNHLY and CDR2 FYNNEI. The CDR3 is made up of 12 amino acids. Trimming left V 6 bases short and J 5 bases short, with 10 bases between. CDR3 residues: CASRRATETQYF. The CDR3 DNA reads TGTGCCAGCAGAAGAGCCACGGAGACCCAGTACTTC.

This clone was counted only a few times. The chain couples TRBV28 to TRBJ1-2; 8 positions match TRBD1. The CDR3 contains 15 residues. The V and J ends lost 6 bases and 6 bases, in that order; junction bases with no gene match: 12. Germline CDR1 reads MDHEN; CDR2 reads SYDVKM. The DNA of the CDR3 is TGTGCCAGCAGCGACGCAGGACAGGGATGGCATGGCTACACCTTC. It specifies CASSDAGQGWHGYTF.

CDR3 amino acids: CASSVLGGTSGNTIYF. CDR3 coding DNA: TGTGCCAGCAGTGTGTTGGGGGGAACCTCTGGAAACACCATATATTTT. The rearrangement links TRBV2 to TRBJ1-3; tentatively, D is TRBD1 (5 bases). Germline V CDR1 and CDR2: SNHLY, FYNNEI. This CDR3 is 16 amino acids long. With 4 bases removed from V and 0 bases from J, the gap between germline ends came to 13 bases.

This chain links TRBV7-8 with TRBJ1-5, with D tentatively TRBD1 (6 bases). Germline loops: CDR1 SGHVS, CDR2 FQNEAQ. CDR3 length: 15 amino acids. Trimming removed 2 bases from V and 6 bases from J, with 14 bases in between. The CDR3 reads CASSLRQGRIQPQHF. In DNA, the CDR3 is TGTGCCAGCAGCTTACGCCAGGGGCGGATTCAGCCCCAGCATTTT.

The rearrangement uses TRBV10-2 and TRBJ2-2; D perhaps matches TRBD2 (6 bases). Germline V gives CDR1 WSHSY, CDR2 SAAADI. The CDR3 has 17 amino acids. Trimming stripped 4 bases from V and 4 bases from J, with 19 bases between. This chain's CDR3 is CASSASRVAEITGELFF. The CDR3 DNA sequence: TGCGCCAGCAGTGCAAGCCGGGTAGCGGAAATCACCGGGGAGCTGTTTTTT.

A single count supports this clone. The gene calls are TRBV18 and TRBJ1-2; the D gene is possibly TRBD1 (6 bases). The germline V gene has CDR1 KGHSH and CDR2 LQKENI. V shed 2 bases and J shed 8 bases, with 12 bases lying between them. CDR3 length equals 13 residues. The CDR3 region is CASSPAGVRGYTF. DNA for the CDR3: TGTGCCAGCTCACCAGCAGGGGTGCGAGGCTACACCTTC.

V and J are TRBV15 and TRBJ1-5; D gene uncertain. The length of the CDR3 is 12 residues. CDR1 is LNHNV, CDR2 YYDKDF, per germline (reference sequence). Trimming left V 4 bases short and J 4 bases short, with 5 bases between. CDR3 sequence reads: CATSTTNQPQHF. DNA of the CDR3: TGTGCCACCAGCACTACTAATCAGCCCCAGCATTTT.

This rearrangement joins TRBV19 to TRBJ2-1; D ambiguous. Trimming left V 5 bases short and J 11 bases short, with 13 bases between. From germline, CDR1 is LNHDA and CDR2 SQIVND (reference sequence). The CDR3 is made up of 12 amino acids. The CDR3, as DNA: TGTGCCAGTAGTCCCCGGAGTCCCAAGCAGTTCTTC. It encodes CASSPRSPKQFF.

The rearrangement joins TRBV4-1 to TRBJ2-3; TRBD2 matches 9 bases. The CDR3 spans 16 residues. With V trimmed by 1 base and J by 4 bases, 6 bases remained unmatched. CDR1 is MGHRA, CDR2 YSYEKL, per germline. In DNA form, the CDR3 reads TGCGCCAGCAGCCAAGCTCCCGAGCGGGAGGCAGATACGCAGTATTTT. It codes for CASSQAPEREADTQYF.

The chain links TRBV9 to TRBJ2-2; no reliable D call. V dropped 2 bases and J dropped 6 bases, with 5 bases sitting between them. Germline CDR1 reads SGDLS; CDR2 reads YYNGEE. This CDR3 has 12 residues. The CDR3: CASSVSAGELFF. As DNA, the CDR3 is TGTGCCAGCAGCGTCTCAGCCGGGGAGCTGTTTTTT. The full variable domain, in which reference TRBV9 and TRBJ2-2 provide the parts outside the CDR3, is DSGVTQTPKHLITATGQRVTLRCSPRSGDLSVYWYQQSLDQGLQFLIQYYNGEERAKGNILERFSAQQFPDLHSELNLSSLELGDSALYFCASSVSAGELFFGEGSRLTVL.

The V call is TRBV11-2, the J call TRBJ1-4; perhaps TRBD1 as D (5 bases). The V end was cut by 5 bases, the J end by 1 base, with 11 bases between. The length of the CDR3 is 15 residues. Germline V gene data show CDR1 as SGHAT and CDR2 as FQNNGV. The CDR3, as DNA: TGTGCCAGCAGCGCAAGGGGTAGAACTAATGAAAAACTGTTTTTT. As protein: CASSARGRTNEKLFF.